The source of this TCR beta chain is a study of early T cells in non-severe SARS-CoV-2 infection. General study results and limits: Sequences matched to VDJdb favored anti-spike CD8 responses, while private and CD4 specificities were missed.

Germline values: CDR1 SGHRS, CDR2 YFSETQ. CDR3 length: 12 amino acids. V was cut by 2 bases and J by 11 bases, with 14 bases left in between. The sample holds many counts of this clonotype. Its antigen remains unidentified. Attached unique molecular identifiers marked individual cDNA molecules. TCRdb processed the 5' RACE reads anew with MiXCR; each CDR3 protein has one entry. In the table there are some 50,000 distinct CDR3 sequences, about 10% of which are singletons. The chain joins TRBV5-1 to TRBJ2-7; D might be TRBD1 (6 bases). The specimen sequenced was whole blood. This receptor was obtained from an adult who was a healthcare worker with PCR-confirmed SARS-CoV-2 infection or an uninfected control (not recorded which). CDR3 in DNA: TGCGCCAGCAGCTTTACAGCAGGGGTGGAGTACTTC. This gives the protein CASSFTAGVEYF.